This T cell receptor beta chain appears in the sequencing data of a study of glioma-infiltrating T cells. Using RNA template, CDR3s of TCR alpha and beta were amplified with iRepertoire arm-PCR. TCRdb reprocessed the multiplex PCR reads with MiXCR, giving one entry per CDR3 protein. Of over 90,000 distinct CDR3 sequences listed, 29% are singletons. Trimming stripped 5 bases from V and 4 bases from J, with 8 bases between. Germline CDR1 is SNHLY and CDR2 is FYNNEI. This CDR3 contains 12 residues. This clonotype was observed at least ten times. The sequencing sample was made of glioma tissue, nonneoplastic brain tissue, or PBMCs (not recorded which). The J gene is TRBJ1-2, the V gene TRBV2; D is possibly TRBD1 (6 bases). This TCR came from a human donor with low-grade glioma or glioblastoma, undergoing nonglioma brain surgery, or in good health (not recorded which). CDR3 sequence reads: CASSQTGYGYTF. The CDR3 coding sequence is TGTGCCAGCAGTCAGACAGGCTATGGCTACACCTTC.